The entry that follows covers one T cell receptor beta chain sequence. Its antigen is not known. Time point here: week 5, during vaccination. Doses of 300 ug of mutant IDH1 20-mer peptide were given with topical imiquimod. CDR3 length equals 14 residues. V was pared by 5 bases and J by 6 bases, with 1 base of the junction left unmatched. Per germline, CDR1 KGHSH and CDR2 LQKENI. These data belong to a study of a mutant IDH1 vaccine in newly diagnosed glioma. Study-wide context: At weeks 1, 3, 5, 7, 11, 15, 19 and 23, patients received a vaccination, eight in all.

Profiling relied on immunoSEQ multiplex PCR, and the TCRdb table lists in-frame clones only, not all of them. The sample includes about 59,000 clones, 70% to 90% seen only once; the top ten take about 4.2%. This clonotype originated in a woman in her thirties or forties with glioma. This specimen consisted of PBMCs, obtained from a glioma patient whose treatment included an IDH1 peptide vaccine. V usage is TRBV18 and J usage is TRBJ2-1; the match to TRBD2 covers 13 bases. In nucleotides, the CDR3 is TGTGCCAGCTCAGGACTAGCGGGAGCCAATGAGCAGTTCTTC. This translates into CASSGLAGANEQFF. The variable domain in full, with the rest retrieved from reference TRBV18 and TRBJ2-1, is NAGVMQNPRHLVRRRGQEARLRCSPMKGHSHVYWYRQLPEEGLKFMVYLQKENIIDESGMPKERFSAEFPKEGPSILRIQQVVRGDSAAYFCASSGLAGANEQFFGPGTRLTVL.